Below are 22 T cell receptor beta chains sequenced from a single sample in a study of beta chain features in type 1 diabetes. Since all of the isolated RNA was reverse transcribed, expressed TCRB transcripts were what got sequenced. The method was immunoSEQ multiplex PCR; TCRdb's version includes in-frame clones alone and lacks a portion of them. The table lists 15,000 to 20,000 clones, around 50% of them singletons. Input material: stem cell memory CD4+ T cells from blood. The receptors derive from a man between 18 and 35 years old in good health.

This clone has just a few counts. The chain is built from TRBV2 and TRBJ2-6; 7 positions agree with TRBD1. The CDR3 runs to 17 residues. CDR1 is SNHLY and CDR2 is FYNNEI in the germline V gene. The ends lost 7 bases at V and 0 bases at J; junction bases unmatched: 9. The CDR3: CASTLGQTDSGANVLTF. In DNA form, the CDR3 reads TGTGCCAGCACCTTGGGACAGACCGACTCTGGGGCCAACGTCCTGACTTTC.

CDR3 region: CASRRTGVYEQYF. In DNA form, the CDR3 reads TGTGCCAGCAGACGGACAGGGGTGTACGAGCAGTACTTC. This chain links TRBV28 with TRBJ2-7, with 9 nucleotides matching TRBD1. This CDR3 is 13 amino acids long. V was pared by 6 bases and J by 4 bases, with 4 bases of the junction left unmatched. Per the germline V gene, CDR1 is MDHEN and CDR2 is SYDVKM.

The chain is built from TRBV11-1 and TRBJ1-1; maybe TRBD1 (5 bases). Germline values: CDR1 SGHAT, CDR2 FQDESV (reference sequence). V lost 8 bases and J lost 4, with 17 bases in between. This CDR3 region has 14 residues. For the CDR3, the DNA is TGTGCCAGCGGTGTATTGGGGGGTGTCACTGAAGCTTTCTTT. This codes for CASGVLGGVTEAFF.

This chain connects TRBV10-3 to TRBJ1-2, with TRBD1 as a possible D gene (6 bases). Deletions cut 5 bases from V and 8 bases from J, with 15 bases between. The CDR3 has 13 residues. CDR1 and CDR2 from the germline V gene are ENHRY and SYGVKD. The DNA of the CDR3 is TGTGCCATCAGTCCCGACAGGACAGAGGGCTACACCTTC. Its protein is CAISPDRTEGYTF.

This clone was recorded a few times. This rearrangement joins TRBV7-2 to TRBJ2-3; TRBD2 matches at 8 bases. The ends lost 3 bases at V and 3 bases at J; junction bases unmatched: 14. The CDR3 is made up of 18 amino acids. Germline-derived CDR1 and CDR2 are SGHTA and FQGNSA. The DNA for the CDR3 is TGTGCCAGCAGCTTTGGCCCCCGGGCGGGGGGCTGGACAGATACGCAGTATTTT. Its protein product is CASSFGPRAGGWTDTQYF. The variable domain in full, completed from reference TRBV7-2 and TRBJ2-3, reads GAGVSQSPSNKVTEKGKDVELRCDPISGHTALYWYRQSLGQGLEFLIYFQGNSAPDKSGLPSDRFSAERTGGSVSTLTIQRTQQEDSAVYLCASSFGPRAGGWTDTQYFGPGTRLTVL.

The sample holds a few counts of this clone. The gene calls are TRBV25-1 and TRBJ2-7, with 8 bases aligning to TRBD1. Germline assignment: CDR1 MGHDK and CDR2 SYGVNS. Trimming at V came to 7 bases and at J to 2 bases, leaving 7 bases not matched to a gene. The CDR3 consists of 14 residues. CDR3 protein: CASTPDRVPYEQYF. The DNA for the CDR3 is TGTGCCAGCACCCCGGACAGGGTACCCTACGAGCAGTACTTC.

The V gene is TRBV6-5, the J gene TRBJ2-2; TRBD1 matches 8 bases. The V and J ends lost 0 bases and 3 bases, in that order; junction bases with no gene match: 3. CDR3 length: 16 amino acids. Germline CDR1 is MNHEY and CDR2 is SVGAGI. The CDR3 reads CASSYSTGVHTGELFF. As DNA, the CDR3 is TGTGCCAGCAGTTACTCGACAGGGGTCCACACCGGGGAGCTGTTTTTT.

The V gene is TRBV28, the J gene TRBJ2-1, with TRBD2 matching over 9 bases. V trimming: 8 bases; J trimming: 4 bases; junction bases outside the gene matches: 9. Germline CDR1 is MDHEN and CDR2 is SYDVKM. CDR3 length: 15 residues. CDR3 amino acids: CASAHSGGSYNEQFF. CDR3 nucleotide sequence: TGTGCCAGCGCTCATAGCGGGGGTTCGTACAATGAGCAGTTCTTC. Complete variable domain (other parts from reference TRBV28 and TRBJ2-1): DVKVTQSSRYLVKRTGEKVFLECVQDMDHENMFWYRQDPGLGLRLIYFSYDVKMKEKGDIPEGYSVSREKKERFSLILESASTNQTSMYLCASAHSGGSYNEQFFGPGTRLTVL.

This clone was seen only a few times. The chain couples TRBV11-2 to TRBJ2-1; 9 positions match TRBD1. CDR1 is SGHAT and CDR2 is FQNNGV in the germline V gene. CDR3 length: 17 residues. V was pared by 3 bases and J by 6 bases, with 12 bases of the junction left unmatched. In DNA, the CDR3 is TGTGCCAGCAGCTTTAACCTCCCGGGACAGGGAAGCAATGAGCAGTTCTTC. As protein: CASSFNLPGQGSNEQFF.

The chain links TRBV11-1 to TRBJ2-1; 8 positions match TRBD2. This CDR3 is built from 15 residues. V lost 5 bases to trimming and J lost 2 bases; unmatched junction nucleotides: 5. CDR1 and CDR2 from the germline V gene are SGHAT and FQDESV (reference sequence). CDR3 amino acids: CASSESGRAYNEQFF. CDR3 bases: TGTGCCAGCAGCGAGAGCGGGAGAGCCTACAATGAGCAGTTCTTC.

The chain carries TRBV4-2 and TRBJ2-1, with TRBD2 matching over 12 bases. The CDR3 is 23 residues long. J gave up 1 base and V 4 bases, and 23 bases lay outside the gene matches. Germline V CDR1 and CDR2: LGHNA, YNFKEQ. CDR3 sequence reads: CASSLRRPGASGGAFRSYNEQFF. CDR3 DNA sequence: TGTGCCAGCAGCCTCCGAAGGCCTGGGGCTAGCGGGGGGGCCTTTCGATCCTACAATGAGCAGTTCTTC.

CDR3 sequence: CASSAQEPVSGPSYEQYF. The CDR3 bases are TGTGCCAGCAGTGCCCAAGAGCCTGTTAGCGGTCCCTCCTACGAGCAGTACTTC. J is TRBJ2-7 and V is TRBV6-1; D possibly corresponds to TRBD2 (6 bases). CDR1 MNHNS and CDR2 SASEGT come from the germline V gene. V lost 4 bases and J lost 0, with 22 bases in between. The CDR3 is 18 residues long.

This sequence joins TRBV2 and TRBJ1-1; D not resolved. From germline, CDR1 is SNHLY and CDR2 FYNNEI. The CDR3 loop spans 12 amino acids. Between the trimmed V and J ends, which lost 7 bases and 6 bases, there was a span of 12 bases. DNA for the CDR3: TGTGCCAGCAAAGTTGAGGGTGCTGAAGCTTTCTTT. It encodes CASKVEGAEAFF. The variable domain in full, completed from reference TRBV2 and TRBJ1-1, reads EPEVTQTPSHQVTQMGQEVILRCVPISNHLYFYWYRQILGQKVEFLVSFYNNEISEKSEIFDDQFSVERPDGSNFTLKIRSTKLEDSAMYFCASKVEGAEAFFGQGTRLTVV.

V is TRBV7-9 and J is TRBJ2-3; TRBD1 agrees at 10 bases. The CDR3 is made up of 16 amino acids. V was clipped by 5 bases and J by 3 bases; unmatched bases: 8. CDR1 is SEHNR and CDR2 is FQNEAQ in the germline V gene (reference sequence). In DNA, the CDR3 is TGTGCCAGCAGCCACGCATGGGACAGGGGTACAGATACGCAGTATTTT. As protein: CASSHAWDRGTDTQYF.

The chain couples TRBV7-2 to TRBJ1-5; no clear D. The germline V gene has CDR1 SGHTA and CDR2 FQGNSA. The CDR3 totals 16 residues. V was clipped by 5 bases and J by 2 bases, with 16 bases between them. This chain's CDR3 is CASSQFGEAGNQPQHF. In nucleotides, the CDR3 is TGTGCCAGCAGCCAGTTTGGGGAAGCGGGCAATCAGCCCCAGCATTTT.

This chain uses TRBV18 with TRBJ1-1; D is possibly TRBD1 (5 bases). Germline CDR1 reads KGHSH; CDR2 reads LQKENI. The CDR3 is made up of 13 amino acids. V was pared by 5 bases and J by 5 bases, with 12 bases between. DNA of the CDR3: TGTGCCAGCTCATCCGGGGGGTCTACTGAAGCTTTCTTT. It encodes CASSSGGSTEAFF.

The chain combines TRBV9 with TRBJ1-2, with 9 bases matching TRBD1. V dropped 4 bases and J dropped 5; count of bases not matched to a gene: 3. This CDR3 spans 13 amino acids. CDR1 is SGDLS and CDR2 is YYNGEE in the germline V gene. In nucleotides, the CDR3 is TGTGCCAGCAGCCCCGGGACAGGGTATGGCTACACCTTC. This encodes CASSPGTGYGYTF.

This clone was detected only a few times. J is TRBJ2-1 and V is TRBV2; 7 nucleotides agree with TRBD2. Germline assignment: CDR1 SNHLY and CDR2 FYNNEI. The CDR3 consists of 14 residues. V dropped 3 bases and J dropped 5; count of bases not matched to a gene: 4. CDR3 loop: CASSERRENNEQFF. As DNA, the CDR3 is TGTGCCAGCAGTGAGCGGCGGGAGAACAATGAGCAGTTCTTC.

This clone was detected only a few times. This chain links TRBV15 with TRBJ1-2; 8 positions match TRBD1. With 1 base clipped from V and 4 bases from J, the junction kept 5 bases outside the gene matches. The CDR3 covers 15 residues. Looked up from germline, CDR1 is LNHNV and CDR2 is YYDKDF (reference sequence). CDR3 in amino acids: CATSRGGQGVYGYTF. For the CDR3, the DNA is TGTGCCACCAGCAGAGGCGGACAGGGAGTCTATGGCTACACCTTC.

The chain uses TRBV9 and TRBJ1-3, with TRBD1 identical over 7 bases. The CDR3 contains 17 residues. J gave up 2 bases and V 4 bases, and 12 bases lay outside the gene matches. The germline CDR1 and CDR2 sequences are SGDLS and YYNGEE. The CDR3 is CASSLTLAGGPGNTIYF. CDR3 coding DNA: TGTGCCAGCAGCCTCACACTAGCAGGGGGGCCTGGAAACACCATATATTTT.

This clone has more than one count but fewer than ten. The chain couples TRBV7-2 to TRBJ2-7, with D possibly matching TRBD1 (5 bases). This CDR3 has 15 amino acids. CDR1 SGHTA and CDR2 FQGNSA come from the germline V gene. Deletions cut 3 bases from V and 4 bases from J, with 16 bases between. This chain's CDR3 is CASSFRQGPHYEQYF. CDR3 coding DNA: TGTGCCAGCAGCTTCAGGCAGGGCCCCCATTACGAGCAGTACTTC.

The chain couples TRBV10-3 to TRBJ1-1; a possible D gene is TRBD1 (5 bases). This CDR3 comprises 14 residues. Germline CDR1 is ENHRY and CDR2 is SYGVKD. V lost 3 bases and J 6 bases, leaving 14 bases between the germline ends. The chain's CDR3 is CAISDSQGWAEAFF. CDR3 bases: TGTGCCATCAGTGACTCCCAGGGCTGGGCTGAAGCTTTCTTT.